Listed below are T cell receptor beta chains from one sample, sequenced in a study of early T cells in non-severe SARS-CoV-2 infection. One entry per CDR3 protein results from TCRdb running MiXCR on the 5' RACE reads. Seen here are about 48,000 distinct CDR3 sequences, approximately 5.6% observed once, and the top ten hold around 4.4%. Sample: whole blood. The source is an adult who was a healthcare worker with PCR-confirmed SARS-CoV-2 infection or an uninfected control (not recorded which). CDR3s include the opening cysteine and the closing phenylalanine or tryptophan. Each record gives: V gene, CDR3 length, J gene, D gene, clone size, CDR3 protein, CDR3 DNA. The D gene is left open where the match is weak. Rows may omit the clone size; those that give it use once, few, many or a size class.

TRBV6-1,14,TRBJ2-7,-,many,CASLLSRSSYEQYF,TGTGCCAGCCTGTTATCCAGGAGCTCCTACGAGCAGTACTTC
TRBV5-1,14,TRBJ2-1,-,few,CASSSQDQYNEQFF,TGCGCCAGCAGCTCCCAGGACCAATACAATGAGCAGTTCTTC
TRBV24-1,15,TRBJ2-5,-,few,CATSDNRKAQETQYF,TGTGCCACCAGTGATAACAGGAAAGCCCAAGAGACCCAGTACTTC
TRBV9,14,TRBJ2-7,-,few,CASSVESRMNEQYF,TGTGCCAGCAGCGTAGAATCCCGGATGAACGAGCAGTACTTC
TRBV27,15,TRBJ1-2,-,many,CASSPNRTPNYGYTF,TGTGCCAGCAGTCCAAACAGGACACCTAACTATGGCTACACCTTC
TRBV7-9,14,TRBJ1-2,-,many,CASSLAGDNYGYTF,TGTGCCAGCAGCTTAGCCGGGGATAACTATGGCTACACCTTC
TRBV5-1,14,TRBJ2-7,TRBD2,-,CASSRAREVDEQYF,TGCGCCAGCAGCCGGGCCCGGGAGGTGGACGAGCAGTACTTC
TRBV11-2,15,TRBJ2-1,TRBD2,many,CASSPPSSGRDEQFF,TGTGCCAGCAGTCCTCCCTCTAGCGGGAGGGATGAGCAGTTCTTC
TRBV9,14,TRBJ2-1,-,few,CASSPFNTYNEQFF,TGTGCCAGCAGCCCCTTCAACACCTACAATGAGCAGTTCTTC
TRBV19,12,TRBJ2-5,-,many,CASSIAGETQYF,TGTGCCAGTAGTATTGCCGGAGAGACCCAGTACTTC
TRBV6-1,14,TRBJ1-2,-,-,CASSEARTSWGYTF,TGTGCCAGCAGTGAAGCACGGACATCTTGGGGCTACACCTTC
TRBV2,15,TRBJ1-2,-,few,CASSEVTYRSHGYTF,TGTGCCAGCAGTGAAGTAACTTATCGGTCCCATGGCTACACCTTC
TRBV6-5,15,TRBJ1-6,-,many,CASTLRMTVNSPLHF,TGTGCCAGCACTTTACGTATGACTGTGAATTCACCCCTCCACTTT
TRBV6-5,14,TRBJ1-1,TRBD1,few,CASSYTLGGIEAFF,TGTGCCAGCAGTTACACCTTAGGGGGCATTGAAGCTTTCTTT
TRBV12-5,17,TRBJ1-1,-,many,CASGLPSRVGVGAEAFF,TGTGCTAGTGGTTTGCCCTCCCGGGTAGGGGTGGGTGCTGAAGCTTTCTTT
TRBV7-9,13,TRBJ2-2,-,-,CAGSMAGSGELFF,TGTGCCGGATCGATGGCTGGATCCGGGGAGCTGTTTTTT
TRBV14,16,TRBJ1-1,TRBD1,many,CASSPKLGQGNTEAFF,TGTGCCAGCAGCCCCAAACTAGGACAGGGTAACACTGAAGCTTTCTTT
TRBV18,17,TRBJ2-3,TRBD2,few,CASSPPVASGVTDTQYF,TGTGCCAGCTCACCACCGGTCGCTAGCGGGGTCACAGATACGCAGTATTTT
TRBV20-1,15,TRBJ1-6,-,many,CSARGPRGEDSPLHF,TGCAGTGCTAGAGGCCCACGAGGGGAGGATTCACCCCTCCACTTT
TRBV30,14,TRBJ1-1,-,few,CAWSFPPGNTEAFF,TGTGCCTGGAGCTTCCCCCCGGGGAACACTGAAGCTTTCTTT
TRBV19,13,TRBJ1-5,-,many,CASSKLTNQPQHF,TGTGCCAGTAGTAAATTAACGAATCAGCCCCAGCATTTT
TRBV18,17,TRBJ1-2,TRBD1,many,CASSPLEGQGRSYGYTF,TGTGCCAGCTCACCACTTGAAGGACAGGGCCGGAGCTATGGCTACACCTTC
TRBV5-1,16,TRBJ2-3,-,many,CASSPNRQVGRYTQYF,TGCGCCAGCAGCCCAAACCGACAAGTGGGGAGGTATACGCAGTATTTT
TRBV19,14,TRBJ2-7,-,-,CASSPRETPYEQYF,TGTGCCAGTAGTCCCCGGGAAACCCCCTACGAGCAGTACTTC
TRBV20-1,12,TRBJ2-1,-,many,CSARWGSSEQFF,TGCAGTGCTAGGTGGGGGTCCAGTGAGCAGTTCTTC
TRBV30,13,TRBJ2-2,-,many,CAWSPGGTGELFF,TGTGCCTGGAGTCCTGGGGGAACCGGGGAGCTGTTTTTT
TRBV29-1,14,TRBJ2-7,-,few,CSVLTSPSSYEQYF,TGCAGCGTCCTCACATCGCCGAGCTCCTACGAGCAGTACTTC
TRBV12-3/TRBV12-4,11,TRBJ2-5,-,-,CASSSRETQYF,TGTGCCAGCAGTAGCCGAGAGACCCAGTACTTC
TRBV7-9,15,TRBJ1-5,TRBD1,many,CASSLTGGSNQPQHF,TGTGCCAGCAGTCTTACAGGGGGTAGCAATCAGCCCCAGCATTTT
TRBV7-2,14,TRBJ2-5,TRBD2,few,CASSSGGAAETQYF,TGTGCCAGCAGCTCCGGGGGGGCTGCTGAGACCCAGTACTTC
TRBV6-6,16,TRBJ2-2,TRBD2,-,CAARGASGERTGELFF,TGTGCCGCAAGAGGGGCTAGCGGGGAGAGGACCGGGGAGCTGTTTTTT
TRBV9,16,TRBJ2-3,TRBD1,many,CASSAGPGQTTDTQYF,TGTGCCAGCAGCGCAGGCCCGGGACAGACCACAGATACGCAGTATTTT
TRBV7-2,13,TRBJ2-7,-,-,CASSPGWVQQQYF,TGTGCCAGCAGCCCTGGTTGGGTGCAACAGCAGTACTTC
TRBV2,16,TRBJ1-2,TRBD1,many,CASSGGQGTTGYGYTF,TGTGCCAGCAGTGGCGGACAGGGTACAACCGGTTATGGCTACACCTTC
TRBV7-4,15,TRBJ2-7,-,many,CASSPTAGGLEEQYF,TGTGCCAGCAGCCCGACGGCAGGGGGGTTAGAGGAGCAGTACTTC
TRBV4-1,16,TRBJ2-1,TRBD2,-,CASSRTGAGGVDEQFF,TGCGCCAGCAGCCGCACGGGAGCGGGAGGCGTCGATGAGCAGTTCTTC
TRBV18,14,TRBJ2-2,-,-,CASSLGLFTGELFF,TGTGCCAGCTCACTGGGACTGTTCACCGGGGAGCTGTTTTTT
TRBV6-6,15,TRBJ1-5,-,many,CASSLPKMGNQPQHF,TGTGCCAGCAGCCTACCTAAGATGGGGAATCAGCCCCAGCATTTT
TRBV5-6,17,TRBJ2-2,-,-,CASSWLGRGGNTGELFF,TGTGCCAGCAGCTGGCTGGGCCGCGGAGGGAACACCGGGGAGCTGTTTTTT
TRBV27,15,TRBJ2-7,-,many,CASQPLAGSSYEQYF,TGTGCCAGCCAACCGTTGGCTGGTAGCTCCTACGAGCAGTACTTC
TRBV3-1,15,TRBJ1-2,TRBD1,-,CASSQSGQGSYGYTF,TGTGCCAGCAGCCAATCGGGACAGGGCAGCTATGGCTACACCTTC
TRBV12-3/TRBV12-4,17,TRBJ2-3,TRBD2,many,CASSSPYSGGGTDTQYF,TGTGCCAGCAGTTCACCTTATAGCGGGGGTGGCACAGATACGCAGTATTTT
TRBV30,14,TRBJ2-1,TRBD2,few,CAWSWDYLYNEQFF,TGTGCCTGGAGTTGGGACTACCTCTACAATGAGCAGTTCTTC
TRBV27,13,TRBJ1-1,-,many,CASSLSGREKAFF,TGTGCCAGCAGTTTATCCGGGCGCGAGAAGGCTTTCTTT
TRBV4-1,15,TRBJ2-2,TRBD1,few,CASSQEGQLTGELFF,TGCGCCAGCAGCCAAGAGGGACAGCTCACCGGGGAGCTGTTTTTT
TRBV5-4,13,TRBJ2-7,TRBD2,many,CASSPGTSDEQYF,TGTGCCAGCAGTCCCGGGACTAGCGACGAGCAGTACTTC
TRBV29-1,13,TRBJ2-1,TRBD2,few,CSVAGRHYNEQFF,TGCAGCGTTGCCGGGAGGCATTACAATGAGCAGTTCTTC
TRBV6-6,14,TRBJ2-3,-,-,CASSYGLSTDTQYF,TGTGCCAGCAGTTACGGGCTTAGCACAGATACGCAGTATTTT
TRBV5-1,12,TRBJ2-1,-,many,CASSPGAYEQFF,TGCGCCAGCAGCCCGGGGGCGTATGAGCAGTTCTTC
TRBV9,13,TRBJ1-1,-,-,CASSVGGLTEAFF,TGTGCCAGCAGCGTAGGGGGGCTGACAGAAGCTTTCTTT
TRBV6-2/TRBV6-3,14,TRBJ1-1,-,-,CASSTLRGGPEAFF,TGTGCCAGCAGTACCCTCCGGGGGGGACCTGAAGCTTTCTTT
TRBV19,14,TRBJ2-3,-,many,CASREQSATDTQYF,TGTGCCAGTAGGGAACAGTCAGCCACAGATACGCAGTATTTT
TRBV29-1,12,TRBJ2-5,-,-,CSAEVGQETQYF,TGCAGCGCTGAAGTAGGGCAAGAGACCCAGTACTTC
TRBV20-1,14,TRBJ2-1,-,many,CSARPSVKYNEQFF,TGCAGTGCTAGACCTAGCGTGAAGTACAATGAGCAGTTCTTC
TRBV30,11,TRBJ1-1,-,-,CAWTVGTEAFF,TGTGCCTGGACGGTAGGCACTGAAGCTTTCTTT
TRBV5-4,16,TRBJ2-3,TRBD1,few,CASRQAGTGVADTQYF,TGTGCCAGCAGGCAAGCTGGGACAGGGGTTGCAGATACGCAGTATTTT
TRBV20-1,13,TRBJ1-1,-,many,CSARGHLNTEAFF,TGCAGTGCACGGGGACACTTGAACACTGAAGCTTTCTTT
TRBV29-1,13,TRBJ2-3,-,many,CSVKSYTTDTQYF,TGCAGCGTTAAATCCTACACCACAGATACGCAGTATTTT
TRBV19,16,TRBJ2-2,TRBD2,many,CASTPGEGGTTGELFF,TGTGCCAGTACCCCGGGAGAGGGAGGGACCACCGGGGAGCTGTTTTTT